Below are 17 T cell receptor beta chains sequenced from a single sample in a study of blood T cell repertoires in COVID-19. Libraries were prepared by immunoSEQ multiplex PCR; TCRdb keeps only in-frame clonotypes and omits some of them. The sample has some 250,000 clones, over 75% seen once. Sequenced material: peripheral blood. These receptor sequences come from a man aged 30-40 years who had recovered from COVID-19.

The DNA of the CDR3 is TGCGCCAGCAGCTTCGGACAGCAGAACACCGGGGAGCTGTTTTTT. Translation gives CASSFGQQNTGELFF. The chain couples TRBV5-1 to TRBJ2-2, with D perhaps matching TRBD1 (6 bases). The CDR3 totals 15 residues. Trimming took 2 bases from V and 1 from J, leaving 9 bases between them. Per the germline V gene, CDR1 is SGHRS and CDR2 is YFSETQ.

This clone has a single count. V usage is TRBV5-1 and J usage is TRBJ2-3, with a tentative D call TRBD2 (7 bases). The germline V gene encodes CDR1 SGHRS and CDR2 YFSETQ. V lost 0 bases and J 3 bases, leaving 14 bases between the germline ends. The CDR3 is 16 residues long. The CDR3 sequence is CASSLGSGGQTDTQYF. The CDR3 DNA follows: TGCGCCAGCAGCTTGGGTTCGGGGGGCCAAACAGATACGCAGTATTTT. Full variable domain (missing parts from reference TRBV5-1 and TRBJ2-3): KAGVTQTPRYLIKTRGQQVTLSCSPISGHRSVSWYQQTPGQGLQFLFEYFSETQRNKGNFPGRFSGRQFSNSRSEMNVSTLELGDSALYLCASSLGSGGQTDTQYFGPGTRLTVL.

This clone was seen only a few times. The V gene is TRBV27, the J gene TRBJ2-1; 10 bases align to TRBD2. The CDR3 is made up of 14 amino acids. J was trimmed by 5 bases and V by 8 bases; bases with no gene match: 6. Germline V lookup: CDR1 MNHEY, CDR2 SMNVEV (reference sequence). Written as DNA, the CDR3 is TGTGCCAGCTCTAGCGGGGGAGATAACAATGAGCAGTTCTTC. Translation: CASSSGGDNNEQFF.

The chain is built from TRBV24-1 and TRBJ2-1, with a possible D match to TRBD2 (5 bases). The CDR3 loop spans 17 amino acids. The germline CDR1 and CDR2 sequences are KGHDR and SFDVKD. The V end was cut by 4 bases, the J end by 5 bases, with 20 bases between. The CDR3 protein is CATSDHDYSLLNNEQFF. The CDR3 DNA follows: TGTGCCACCAGTGACCATGACTATTCCTTACTGAACAATGAGCAGTTCTTC.

J is TRBJ1-3 and V is TRBV14; the D is unclear. This CDR3 contains 14 residues. Germline V gives CDR1 SGHDN, CDR2 FVKESK. With 4 bases removed from V and 1 base from J, the gap between germline ends came to 8 bases. CDR3 nucleotide sequence: TGTGCCAGCAGCCTCAGTAATTCTGGAAACACCATATATTTT. It specifies CASSLSNSGNTIYF.

V is TRBV12-3 or TRBV12-4 and J is TRBJ1-2, with D tentatively TRBD1 (6 bases). Trimming left V 3 bases short and J 7 bases short, with 12 bases between. The CDR3 is made up of 13 amino acids. The CDR3 DNA reads TGTGCCAGCAGTTTTTCAGGGGCGGGTGGCTACACCTTC. Amino acids: CASSFSGAGGYTF.

This clone occurred once. The chain couples TRBV9 to TRBJ1-4, with TRBD1 matching over 9 bases. V shed 4 bases, J shed 7 bases, and the junction held 11 bases outside the gene matches. The CDR3 extends over 16 amino acids. The germline CDR1 and CDR2 sequences are SGDLS and YYNGEE. The CDR3 DNA reads TGTGCCAGCAGCCCCTCAGGAGGGACAGGGTCTGAAAAACTGTTTTTT. It specifies CASSPSGGTGSEKLFF.

The chain joins TRBV10-2 to TRBJ1-5, with TRBD1 as a possible D gene (5 bases). Trimming pared 8 bases from V and 2 bases from J, leaving 16 bases between. The CDR3 consists of 15 residues. Germline CDR1 WSHSY, CDR2 SAAADI. CDR3: CASQSGGRGNQPQHF. The CDR3 DNA reads as TGCGCCAGCCAGTCCGGGGGACGAGGCAATCAGCCCCAGCATTTT.

The chain links TRBV5-4 to TRBJ2-2; 8 bases match TRBD2. The trim removed 0 bases at V and 1 base at J, leaving 11 bases unmatched. The CDR3 runs to 19 residues. In germline, CDR1 is SGHNT, CDR2 YYREEE (reference sequence). CDR3 residues: CASSLGGPSGRRNTGELFF. In DNA, the CDR3 is TGTGCCAGCAGCTTGGGAGGGCCTAGCGGGCGAAGGAACACCGGGGAGCTGTTTTTT.

The chain carries TRBV6-1 and TRBJ2-7; unclear D gene. This CDR3 has 14 residues. CDR1 and CDR2 (germline): MNHNS, SASEGT. V was trimmed by 2 bases and J by 0 bases, leaving 8 bases between them. CDR3 DNA sequence: TGTGCCAGCAGTGAACCGGGTAACTCCTACGAGCAGTACGTC. The encoded protein is CASSEPGNSYEQYV.

V gene TRBV7-2 combines with J gene TRBJ1-1; unclear D gene. Germline lookup yields CDR1 SGHTA and CDR2 FQGNSA. This CDR3 is built from 14 residues. V was shortened by 5 bases and J by 0 bases, with 10 bases between the two germline ends. In nucleotides, the CDR3 is TGTGCCAGCAGCCAGAGGAGCGTGAACACTGAAGCTTTCTTT. Its protein product is CASSQRSVNTEAFF. The whole variable domain, remainder taken from reference TRBV7-2 and TRBJ1-1, is GAGVSQSPSNKVTEKGKDVELRCDPISGHTALYWYRQSLGQGLEFLIYFQGNSAPDKSGLPSDRFSAERTGGSVSTLTIQRTQQEDSAVYLCASSQRSVNTEAFFGQGTRLTVV.

The rearrangement uses TRBV12-5 and TRBJ2-7; D perhaps matches TRBD1 (5 bases). V was pared by 5 bases and J by 6 bases, with 14 bases between. Per the germline V gene, CDR1 is LGHNT and CDR2 is FRNRAP. The length of the CDR3 is 13 residues. Here the CDR3 DNA reads TGTGCTAGTGGTAACGGACAAGTCCTCGAGCAGTACTTC. Translated: CASGNGQVLEQYF.

The chain has TRBV19 and TRBJ1-1, with D perhaps matching TRBD1 (5 bases). Per germline, CDR1 LNHDA and CDR2 SQIVND (reference sequence). V dropped 2 bases and J dropped 0 bases, with 7 bases sitting between them. CDR3 length: 14 residues. The DNA for the CDR3 is TGTGCCAGTAGTATAACAGGATTGAACACTGAAGCTTTCTTT. Its translation is CASSITGLNTEAFF.

The gene calls are TRBV19 and TRBJ2-3; D might be TRBD2 (6 bases). Trimming left V 5 bases short and J 1 base short, with 16 bases between. The CDR3 consists of 16 residues. Germline V lookup: CDR1 LNHDA, CDR2 SQIVND (reference sequence). The CDR3 DNA follows: TGTGCCAGTAGTCCCCGGGGAGCGGGCGGCACAGATACGCAGTATTTT. The encoded protein is CASSPRGAGGTDTQYF.

The chain combines TRBV5-4 with TRBJ2-3; TRBD2 is a possible D gene (7 bases). The germline CDR1 and CDR2 sequences are SGHNT and YYREEE (reference sequence). The germline V and J ends were trimmed by 0 bases and 2 bases, with 10 bases remaining between them. The CDR3 spans 15 residues. As DNA, the CDR3 is TGTGCCAGCAGCTTGGGGCGGGGGCCCACAGATACGCAGTATTTT. It specifies CASSLGRGPTDTQYF.

In regard to this clone: At one end the junction does not follow the germline gene, possibly because of a read error. The rearrangement links TRBV5-1 to TRBJ2-1; D not resolved. Germline V gene lookup returns CDR1 SGHRS and CDR2 YFSETQ. This CDR3 has 13 amino acids. The CDR3 DNA follows: TGCGCCAGCAGCTTGATCTCCTCCAATGAGCAGTTCTTC. Translating gives CASSLISSNEQFF.

The chain combines TRBV5-1 with TRBJ1-1; a possible D gene is TRBD1 (6 bases). This CDR3 has 13 residues. Trimming removed 4 bases from V and 10 bases from J, with 17 bases in between. Looked up from germline, CDR1 is SGHRS and CDR2 is YFSETQ. The CDR3 sequence is CASSAVTDSSAFF. CDR3 in DNA: TGCGCCAGCAGCGCTGTAACGGACAGTTCAGCTTTCTTT.